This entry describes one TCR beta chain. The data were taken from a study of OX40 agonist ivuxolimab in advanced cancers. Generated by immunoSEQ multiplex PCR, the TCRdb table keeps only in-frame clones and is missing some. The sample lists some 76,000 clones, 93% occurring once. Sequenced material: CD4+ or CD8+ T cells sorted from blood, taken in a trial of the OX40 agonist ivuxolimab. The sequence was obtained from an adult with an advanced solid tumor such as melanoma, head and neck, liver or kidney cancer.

CDR3 loop: CAGSGGGGDEQYF. The CDR3 DNA reads TGTGCCGGATCGGGCGGGGGAGGCGACGAGCAGTACTTC. The rearrangement uses TRBV2 and TRBJ2-7, with 7 bases matching TRBD2. The V gene's germline CDR1 is SNHLY and CDR2 FYNNEI. The CDR3 is 13 amino acids. Trimming removed 11 bases from V and 5 bases from J; junction bases left unmatched: 12.